One and the same sample provided the 21 T cell receptor beta chains below, sequenced in a study of T cells after yellow fever vaccination. From the 5' RACE reads, TCRdb called clonotypes with MiXCR, one entry per CDR3 protein. The sample yields 300,000 or so distinct CDR3 sequences, 7.5% to 9% seen once. The sequences come from CD4+ T cells sorted from PBMCs, collected 5 days after the yellow fever booster vaccination. These receptor sequences come from a man aged 18 to 29 who received the YFV17D yellow fever vaccine.

This clonotype was seen repeatedly, ten times or more. V is TRBV6-5 and J is TRBJ2-7, with a tentative D call TRBD1 (6 bases). Per germline, CDR1 MNHEY and CDR2 SVGAGI. The CDR3 is 14 amino acids. The V and J ends lost 2 bases and 4 bases respectively, with 12 bases between them. CDR3: CASSYRVRGYEQYV. DNA of the CDR3: TGTGCCAGCAGTTACAGGGTCAGGGGTTACGAGCAGTACGTC.

The chain uses TRBV18 and TRBJ1-6; TRBD1 matches 7 bases. J was trimmed by 7 bases and V by 1 base; bases with no gene match: 4. The CDR3 covers 15 residues. The germline V gene has CDR1 KGHSH and CDR2 LQKENI. The CDR3 nucleotides are TGTGCCAGCTCACCACTAGGGACAGAGAATTCACCCCTCCACTTT. This encodes CASSPLGTENSPLHF.

The V and J genes are TRBV6-5 and TRBJ2-7; D not resolved. CDR1 and CDR2 (germline): MNHEY, SVGAGI. CDR3 length: 13 amino acids. V gave up 5 bases and J gave up 7 bases, with 15 bases separating them. CDR3 DNA: TGTGCCAGCAGTAAACACCCTCTTTCAGAGCAGTACTTC. Translating gives CASSKHPLSEQYF.

This clonotype came up a few times. The chain carries TRBV2 and TRBJ2-5, with D perhaps matching TRBD1 (6 bases). Per the germline V gene, CDR1 is SNHLY and CDR2 is FYNNEI. V lost 5 bases, J lost 5 bases, and 12 bases lay in between. This CDR3 comprises 13 residues. The CDR3 here is CASSKQGFETQYF. For the CDR3, the DNA is TGTGCCAGCAGTAAACAGGGCTTTGAGACCCAGTACTTC.

The chain recombines TRBV2 with TRBJ2-1; weak D call: TRBD1 (6 bases). The V and J ends lost 4 bases and 10 bases respectively, with 11 bases between them. This CDR3 has 12 residues. CDR1 is SNHLY, CDR2 FYNNEI, per germline. DNA of the CDR3: TGTGCCAGCAGTGGTTTTGGGACAGAGCAGTTCTTC. It translates to CASSGFGTEQFF.

The rearrangement uses TRBV6-6 and TRBJ1-2; tentative D call: TRBD1 (5 bases). Trimming shortened V by 4 bases and J by 6 bases, and 12 bases separated the two germline ends. The germline gives CDR1 MNHNY, CDR2 SVGAGI (reference sequence). CDR3 length: 13 residues. CDR3 amino acids: CASSLPGTDGYTF. CDR3 bases: TGTGCCAGCAGTTTGCCCGGGACCGATGGCTACACCTTC.

This clonotype was detected a few times. The chain employs TRBV3-1 and TRBJ2-7; D uncertain. There are 14 residues in the CDR3. From germline, CDR1 is LGHDT and CDR2 YNNKEL (reference sequence). Trimming left V 2 bases short and J 2 bases short, with 10 bases between. The CDR3 here is CASSQFSEAYEQYF. The CDR3 coding sequence is TGTGCCAGCAGCCAATTCTCGGAAGCCTACGAGCAGTACTTC.

V usage is TRBV11-2 and J usage is TRBJ1-1; 10 nucleotides align to TRBD1. Germline V lookup: CDR1 SGHAT, CDR2 FQNNGV. This CDR3 spans 16 amino acids. Unmatched junction bases numbered 6, after V lost 4 bases and J lost 1 base. The CDR3 is CASSWGGTGANTEAFF. For the CDR3, the DNA is TGTGCCAGCAGCTGGGGGGGGACAGGGGCGAACACTGAAGCTTTCTTT. Filled out from reference TRBV11-2 and TRBJ1-1, the complete variable domain reads EAGVAQSPRYKIIEKRQSVAFWCNPISGHATLYWYQQILGQGPKLLIQFQNNGVVDDSQLPKDRFSAERLKGVDSTLKIQPAKLEDSAVYLCASSWGGTGANTEAFFGQGTRLTVV.

The rearrangement uses TRBV2 and TRBJ1-5; 10 bases map to TRBD1. Germline V CDR1 and CDR2: SNHLY, FYNNEI. V was pared by 6 bases and J by 5 bases, with 4 bases of the junction left unmatched. The CDR3 loop spans 14 amino acids. This CDR3 reads CASRGGQGYQPQHF. The CDR3 region has the DNA TGTGCCAGCAGAGGGGGACAGGGGTATCAGCCCCAGCATTTT.

The chain joins TRBV12-3 or TRBV12-4 to TRBJ2-2; the match to TRBD1 covers 9 bases. V lost 5 bases to trimming and J lost 6 bases; unmatched junction nucleotides: 1. CDR3 length: 13 amino acids. As DNA, the CDR3 is TGTGCCAGCAGTGGGGACAGGGCCGGGGAGCTGTTTTTT. As protein: CASSGDRAGELFF.

This chain joins TRBV4-2 and TRBJ1-6; 7 bases map to TRBD1. After removal of 3 bases from V and 10 bases from J, the junction contained 6 bases not matched to a gene. Germline V gene data show CDR1 as LGHNA and CDR2 as YNFKEQ. The CDR3 is 14 amino acids. The CDR3 DNA reads as TGTGCCAGCAGCCAGGAGCTAGGGGGCTCACCCCTCCACTTT. Translation: CASSQELGGSPLHF.

This clonotype has just a few counts. The chain employs TRBV6-1 and TRBJ1-4; D might be TRBD1 (5 bases). CDR1 and CDR2 (germline): MNHNS, SASEGT. Trimming took off 2 bases at V and 7 bases at J, with 8 bases between the two ends. CDR3 length: 13 amino acids. The CDR3 loop is CASSEPRAEKLFF. The CDR3 region has the DNA TGTGCCAGCAGTGAACCCAGGGCTGAAAAACTGTTTTTT.

V is TRBV18 and J is TRBJ2-5, with TRBD2 identical over 9 bases. The length of the CDR3 is 15 residues. Trimming cost V 0 bases and J 5 bases; bases outside gene matches: 4. CDR1 is KGHSH and CDR2 is LQKENI in the germline V gene. In nucleotides, the CDR3 is TGTGCCAGCTCACCACCTAGCGGGGGTAGCGAGACCCAGTACTTC. It yields the protein CASSPPSGGSETQYF.

This clonotype turned up a few times. This chain uses TRBV30 with TRBJ1-6, with 7 bases lining up with TRBD1. Trimming cost V 4 bases and J 10 bases; bases outside gene matches: 7. This CDR3 spans 13 amino acids. Germline CDR1 reads GTSNPN; CDR2 reads SVGIG (reference sequence). As DNA, the CDR3 is TGTGCCTGGAACCAGGGGGATATCTCACCCCTCCACTTT. This translates into CAWNQGDISPLHF.

This sequence joins TRBV5-6 and TRBJ2-7; TRBD1 matches 10 bases. The CDR3 runs to 15 residues. CDR1 SGHDT and CDR2 YYEEEE come from the germline V gene. J lost 6 bases, V lost 1 base, and 7 bases had no gene match. CDR3 nucleotide sequence: TGTGCCAGCAGCTTGTGGGACAGGGGCCCTAGCGAGCAGTACGTC. As protein: CASSLWDRGPSEQYV.

This clonotype was seen many times. DNA of the CDR3: TGCGCCAGCAGCCAAGATTGGCGGGGGGGCTCCACAGATACGCAGTATTTT. Amino acids: CASSQDWRGGSTDTQYF. The genes are TRBV4-3 and TRBJ2-3, with 9 positions matching TRBD2. CDR1 LGHNA and CDR2 YSLEER come from the germline V gene. CDR3 length equals 17 residues. The V segment lost 0 bases and the J segment 2 bases; nucleotides outside the gene matches: 6.

This clonotype was recorded a few times. This chain links TRBV7-2 with TRBJ2-7, with a tentative D call TRBD2 (5 bases). CDR1 is SGHTA and CDR2 is FQGNSA in the germline V gene. V shed 0 bases and J shed 6 bases, with 12 bases lying between them. This CDR3 has 14 residues. The CDR3 protein is CASSLAYRRAEQYF. CDR3 nucleotides: TGTGCCAGCAGCTTAGCTTACCGGCGGGCCGAGCAGTACTTC.

This sequence joins TRBV3-1 and TRBJ2-5; D not certain. From germline, CDR1 is LGHDT and CDR2 YNNKEL (reference sequence). This CDR3 spans 13 amino acids. V was trimmed by 5 bases and J by 5 bases, leaving 12 bases between them. CDR3 DNA sequence: TGTGCCAGCAGCTATACTGGCTCGGAGACCCAGTACTTC. Residues: CASSYTGSETQYF.

The chain joins TRBV20-1 to TRBJ1-5, with a weak D call TRBD1 (5 bases). V was pared by 4 bases and J by 3 bases, with 16 bases between. CDR3 length: 15 residues. Germline V gene data show CDR1 as DFQATT and CDR2 as SNEGSKA (reference sequence). The CDR3 nucleotides are TGCAGTGCTATCCGGGACCGGTTCCCCAATCAGCCCCAGCATTTT. It is translated as CSAIRDRFPNQPQHF.

V is TRBV24-1 and J is TRBJ1-2; 7 bases fit TRBD1. Germline V gene data show CDR1 as KGHDR and CDR2 as SFDVKD. This CDR3 region has 18 residues. V lost 5 bases to trimming and J lost 1 base; unmatched junction nucleotides: 15. In DNA, the CDR3 is TGTGCCACCAGTGTCATATCACAGGGGCACCCGGATAACTATGGCTACACCTTC. Encoded protein: CATSVISQGHPDNYGYTF.

This clonotype was recorded a few times. The rearrangement links TRBV20-1 to TRBJ2-3; no reliable D call. The CDR3 has 13 residues. Trimming left V 1 base short and J 2 bases short, with 7 bases between. In germline, CDR1 is DFQATT, CDR2 SNEGSKA (reference sequence). The CDR3 is CSARVRSTDTQYF. The CDR3 DNA reads as TGCAGTGCTAGAGTACGTTCCACAGATACGCAGTATTTT.